This T cell receptor beta chain was retrieved from a study of blood T cell repertoires in COVID-19. Study context: Spain, Italy and the United States supplied samples that represented acute and convalescent COVID-19. T cells, B-cell-depleted T cells, or PBMCs supplied cDNA or gDNA.

In the study's own analysis: Amplification from reference gene primers served as the basis for estimated nucleated cell counts. Produced via immunoSEQ multiplex PCR; TCRdb's table is partial and in-frame only. The DNA gave D and trimming, while V, J and clone size come from that table. In the table there are under 20,000 clones, around 84% of which are singletons. V was shortened by 0 bases and J by 6 bases, with 11 bases between the two germline ends. Per germline, CDR1 MNHEY and CDR2 SVGAGI. The CDR3 runs 14 residues. This clone was seen once. Sequenced material: peripheral blood. This chain uses TRBV6-5 with TRBJ1-2; D possibly corresponds to TRBD1 (6 bases). The sequence came from a human donor with active COVID-19. The donor label of this sample is uncertain. The CDR3 DNA sequence: TGTGCCAGCAGTTACTCCGGCAGGGGTAATGGCTACACCTTC. Encoded protein: CASSYSGRGNGYTF.